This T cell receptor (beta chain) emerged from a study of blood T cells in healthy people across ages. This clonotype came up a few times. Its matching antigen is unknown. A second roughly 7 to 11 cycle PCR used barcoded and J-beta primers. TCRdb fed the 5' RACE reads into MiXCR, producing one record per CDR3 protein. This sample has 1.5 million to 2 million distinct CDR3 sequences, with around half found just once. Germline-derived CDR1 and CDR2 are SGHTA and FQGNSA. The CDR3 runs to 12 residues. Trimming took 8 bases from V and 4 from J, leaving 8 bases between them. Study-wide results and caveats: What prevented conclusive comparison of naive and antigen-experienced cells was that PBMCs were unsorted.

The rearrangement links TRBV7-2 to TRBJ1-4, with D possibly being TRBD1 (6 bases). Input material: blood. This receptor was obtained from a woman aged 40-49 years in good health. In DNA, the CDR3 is TGTGCCAGCGGACAGAGTAATGAAAAACTGTTTTTT. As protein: CASGQSNEKLFF. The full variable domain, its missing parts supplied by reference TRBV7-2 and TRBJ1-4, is GAGVSQSPSNKVTEKGKDVELRCDPISGHTALYWYRQSLGQGLEFLIYFQGNSAPDKSGLPSDRFSAERTGGSVSTLTIQRTQQEDSAVYLCASGQSNEKLFFGSGTQLSVL.